Listed below are T cell receptor beta chains from one sample, sequenced in a study of blood T cell repertoires in COVID-19. Here immunoSEQ multiplex PCR was the method, and the copy in TCRdb shows in-frame clones only, minus some. Here the sample spans 50,000 or so clones, approximately 90% being singletons. Specimen: peripheral blood. The receptors derive from a human donor in a cohort sampled during active COVID-19. The CDR3 runs from the conserved cysteine through the conserved F or W. The D gene is left open where the match is weak. Rows may omit the clone size; those that give it use once, few, many or a size class.

DNA	CDR3	V	J	size	D
TGTGCCAGCAGCCAGCTCGGGGGTGGAGAGACCCAGTACTTC	CASSQLGGGETQYF	TRBV3-1/TRBV3-2	TRBJ2-5	.	.
TGTGCCAGCAGCCCGAGGACAGAGAGTAACTATGGCTACACCTTC	CASSPRTESNYGYTF	TRBV28	TRBJ1-2	.	.
TGTGCCAGCAGCTTTTCAGGCAGCTACAATGAGCAGTTCTTC	CASSFSGSYNEQFF	TRBV7-2	TRBJ2-1	.	.
TGTGCCAGTAGTATCGAGAAGACGGCAGGATATGGCTACACCTTC	CASSIEKTAGYGYTF	TRBV19	TRBJ1-2	.	.
TGTGCCACTCAGACAGGGAATAATTCACCCCTCCACTTT	CATQTGNNSPLHF	TRBV24-1	TRBJ1-6	.	TRBD1
TGTGCCAGCTCACCACGGGACATAGGGGAGGGCTTTCCCCCATTCTTC	CASSPRDIGEGFPPFF	TRBV18	TRBJ2-1	.	.
TGTGCCAGCAGTTTGACTAGCGGGAACTCAGATACGCAGTATTTT	CASSLTSGNSDTQYF	TRBV28	TRBJ2-3	once	TRBD2
TGTGCCTGGAGTAGGCATACAGAGTCTTCACCCCTCCACTTT	CAWSRHTESSPLHF	TRBV30	TRBJ1-6	.	.
TGTGCCAGCAGTGAAGACTTCTCTGGGGCCAACGTCCTGACTTTC	CASSEDFSGANVLTF	TRBV6-1	TRBJ2-6	.	.
TGTGCCAGCAGCTACGGTTCACAGACCCAGTACTTC	CASSYGSQTQYF	TRBV5-8	TRBJ2-5	.	.
TGTGCCAGCGGAGATAGTGGGACAGGGCGGACTGAAGCTTTCTTT	CASGDSGTGRTEAFF	TRBV13	TRBJ1-1	.	TRBD1
TGCGCCAGCAGCTTGGCCCCCGGGACAGGGGACGCTGGGGCCAACGTCCTGACTTTC	CASSLAPGTGDAGANVLTF	TRBV5-1	TRBJ2-6	.	TRBD1
TGTGCCAGTAGTACTAGGGACAGCCCCTACGAGCAGTACTTC	CASSTRDSPYEQYF	TRBV19	TRBJ2-7	.	TRBD1
TGTGCCAGCAGCCAAGATGGCAAAGATCAGCCCCAGCATTTT	CASSQDGKDQPQHF	TRBV4-2	TRBJ1-5	.	.
TGTGCCAGCAGTGAAAACCCCACCGGACTAGCGGGGGGGCCCCAAGAGACCCAGTACTTC	CASSENPTGLAGGPQETQYF	TRBV6-1	TRBJ2-5	once	TRBD2
TGTGCCAGCAGTGAAGGTTCTCCCAGGGCCCCCTACAATGAGCAGTTCTTC	CASSEGSPRAPYNEQFF	TRBV6-1	TRBJ2-1	medium-sized	.
TGTGCCAGCAGCCCCGACAGGGCTCTTAGCAATCAGCCCCAGCATTTT	CASSPDRALSNQPQHF	TRBV27	TRBJ1-5	.	TRBD1
TGTGCCACCAGCGAAGGGGGCTTCAATCAGCCCCAGCATTTT	CATSEGGFNQPQHF	TRBV24-1	TRBJ1-5	.	TRBD1
TGTGCCAGCAGCCAAAAAGCGGGTAACAATGAGCAGTTCTTC	CASSQKAGNNEQFF	TRBV9	TRBJ2-1	.	.
TGTGCCAGCAGCCCTCTGGGACAGGGCCAAGGAGAGCTGTTTTTT	CASSPLGQGQGELFF	TRBV28	TRBJ2-2	.	TRBD1
TGTGCCAGCAGGAAACAGGGGGCATTGGGAAACACCATATATTTT	CASRKQGALGNTIYF	TRBV6-5	TRBJ1-3	.	TRBD1